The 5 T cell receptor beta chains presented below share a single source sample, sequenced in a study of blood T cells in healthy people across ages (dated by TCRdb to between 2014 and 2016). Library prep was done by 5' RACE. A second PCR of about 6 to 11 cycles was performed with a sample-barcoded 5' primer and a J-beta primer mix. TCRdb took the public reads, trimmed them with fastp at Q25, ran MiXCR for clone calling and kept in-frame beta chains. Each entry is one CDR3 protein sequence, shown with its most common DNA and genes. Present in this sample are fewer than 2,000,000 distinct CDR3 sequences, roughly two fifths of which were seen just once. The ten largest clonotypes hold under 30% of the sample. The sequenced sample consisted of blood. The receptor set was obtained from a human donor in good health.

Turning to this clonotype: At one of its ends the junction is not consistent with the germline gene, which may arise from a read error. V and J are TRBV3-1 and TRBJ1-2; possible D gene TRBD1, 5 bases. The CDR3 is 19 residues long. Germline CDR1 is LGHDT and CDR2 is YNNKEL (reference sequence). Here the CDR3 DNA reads TGTGCCAGCAGACAAGGAGGAATGGTGCAGGGCCATATCTACTATGGCTACACCTTC. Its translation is CASRQGGMVQGHIYYGYTF.

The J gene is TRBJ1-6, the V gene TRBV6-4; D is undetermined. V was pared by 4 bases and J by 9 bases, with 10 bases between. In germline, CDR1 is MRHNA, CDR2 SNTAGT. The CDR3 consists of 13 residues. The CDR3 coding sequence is TGTGCCAGCAGTGTAGAAGGGTCTTCACCCCTCCACTTT. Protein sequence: CASSVEGSSPLHF.

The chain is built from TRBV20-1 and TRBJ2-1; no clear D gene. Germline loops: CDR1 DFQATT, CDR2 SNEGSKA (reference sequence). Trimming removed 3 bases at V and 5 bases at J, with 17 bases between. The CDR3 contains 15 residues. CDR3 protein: CSASLPSHVDNEQFF. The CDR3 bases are TGCAGTGCTAGTCTCCCCAGTCATGTCGACAATGAGCAGTTCTTC.

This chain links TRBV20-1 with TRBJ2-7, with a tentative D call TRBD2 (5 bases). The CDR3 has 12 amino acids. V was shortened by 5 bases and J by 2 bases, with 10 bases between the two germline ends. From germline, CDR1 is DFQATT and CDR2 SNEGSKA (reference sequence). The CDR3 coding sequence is TGCAGTGCTCAAACTAGGGCCTACGAGCAGTACTTC. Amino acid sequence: CSAQTRAYEQYF.

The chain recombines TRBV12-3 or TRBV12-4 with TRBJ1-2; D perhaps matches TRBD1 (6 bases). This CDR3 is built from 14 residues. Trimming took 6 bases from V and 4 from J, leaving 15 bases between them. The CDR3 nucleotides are TGTGCCAGCAGCCCACCTCAGGGGAGCTATGGCTACACCTTC. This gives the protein CASSPPQGSYGYTF.